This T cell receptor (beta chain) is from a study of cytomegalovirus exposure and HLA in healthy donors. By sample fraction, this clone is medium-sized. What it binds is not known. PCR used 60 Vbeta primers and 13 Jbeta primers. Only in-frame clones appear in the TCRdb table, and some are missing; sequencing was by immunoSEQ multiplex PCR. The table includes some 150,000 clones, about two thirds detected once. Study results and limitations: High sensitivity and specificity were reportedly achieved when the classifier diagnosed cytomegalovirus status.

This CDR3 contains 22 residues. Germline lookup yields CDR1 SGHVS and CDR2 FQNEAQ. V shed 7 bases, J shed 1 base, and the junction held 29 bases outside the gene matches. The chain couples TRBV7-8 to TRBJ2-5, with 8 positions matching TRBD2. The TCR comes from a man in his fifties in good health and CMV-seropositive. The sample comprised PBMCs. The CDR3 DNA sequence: TGTGCCAGCACCCAGGTCCCTTGGGGGGGGTCCGGGACTAGTTCGCTCCAAGAGACCCAGTACTTC. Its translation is CASTQVPWGGSGTSSLQETQYF.